The entry below gives a single T cell receptor beta chain sequence along with its context. The antigen is unknown. Between the trimmed V and J ends, which lost 6 bases and 4 bases, there was a span of 15 bases. The CDR3 totals 14 residues. Germline CDR1 is MNHEY and CDR2 is SVGAGI. This sample was taken from a study of cytomegalovirus exposure and HLA in healthy donors. Study-level points and caveats: Among TCR sequences, most were rare, though some public TCRs appeared in many donors.

PCR used 60 Vbeta primers and 13 Jbeta primers. Measured with immunoSEQ multiplex PCR; TCRdb has only the in-frame clones, and not every one. The repertoire holds around 180,000 clones, with 84% as singletons. This receptor was obtained from a girl between 10 and 17 years old in good health and CMV-seropositive. Sequenced sample: PBMCs. J is TRBJ1-1 and V is TRBV6-5, with D perhaps TRBD1 (5 bases). CDR3 bases: TGTGCCAGCAGCACCAGGGAGGTGGCCACTGAAGCTTTCTTT. Protein sequence: CASSTREVATEAFF.